This T cell receptor (beta chain) is drawn from a study of PD-L1 blockade in urothelial cancer. Study-level background: Blood analyses occurred 3 weeks (second dose) and 6 weeks post treatment start.

Broader study findings: Tumor-linked clones in blood grew more by 3 weeks in durable-benefit patients.

As to this clone: As yet, its antigen is unknown.

This table comes from immunoSEQ multiplex PCR, and its TCRdb copy is limited to in-frame clones, with some not included. The sample consists of about 51,000 clones, around 86% of them appearing once. Germline CDR1 SGHTA, CDR2 FQGNSA. The CDR3 is made up of 15 amino acids. Trimming removed 4 bases from V and 2 bases from J, with 12 bases in between. The chain uses TRBV7-2 and TRBJ1-5, with a tentative D call TRBD1 (5 bases). This clonotype originated in a man in his fifties or sixties with urothelial cancer. Here the sequenced sample was PBMCs, taken around atezolizumab (anti-PD-L1) treatment. The CDR3 DNA follows: TGTGCCAGCAGCTCCCCCGACAGAGGCAATCAGCCCCAGCATTTT. Translation gives CASSSPDRGNQPQHF. Full variable domain (rest looked up from reference TRBV7-2 and TRBJ1-5): GAGVSQSPSNKVTEKGKDVELRCDPISGHTALYWYRQSLGQGLEFLIYFQGNSAPDKSGLPSDRFSAERTGGSVSTLTIQRTQQEDSAVYLCASSSPDRGNQPQHFGDGTRLSIL.